This TCR beta chain derives from a study of blood T cells in healthy people across ages. This clonotype was found a few times. The authors ran a second PCR of 7 to 11 cycles using a sample-barcoded 5' primer and a J-beta primer mix. MiXCR, applied by TCRdb to the 5' RACE reads, yields one record per CDR3 protein. The profile shows about 900,000 distinct CDR3 sequences, roughly 60% of them singletons. The TCR sequence derives from a man aged 25 to 40 in good health. What was sequenced was blood.

The CDR3 nucleotides are TGCAGTGCTGGGGTAGGAGGCTACACCTTC. The encoded protein is CSAGVGGYTF. The V call is TRBV20-1, the J call TRBJ1-2; D is unclear. Germline V lookup: CDR1 DFQATT, CDR2 SNEGSKA (reference sequence). This CDR3 is 10 amino acids long. Deletions cut 5 bases from V and 8 bases from J, with 9 bases between.